Detailed here is one TCR beta chain. The data belong to a study of blood T cell repertoires in COVID-19. At the level of the study: The United States, Italy and Spain supplied acute and convalescent COVID-19 samples.

Seattle participants joined during active infection and were tracked over time. V shed 2 bases, J shed 5 bases, and the junction held 7 bases outside the gene matches. CDR3 length equals 15 residues. Germline V lookup: CDR1 MNHEY, CDR2 SVGEGT. Per the study methods: Amplification of reference gene primers was used by the study to estimate nucleated cell counts. Data came from immunoSEQ multiplex PCR; TCRdb stores just in-frame clones and leaves some out. V, J and clone size derive from that table, while D and trimming were established from the DNA sequence. The repertoire includes about 210,000 clones, roughly 85% of them detected once, and about 2.5% sits in the top ten.

The rearrangement uses TRBV6-2 or TRBV6-3 and TRBJ2-7, with 9 bases aligning to TRBD1. This TCR derives from a woman in her 70s with COVID-19, enrolled during active disease. Material: peripheral blood. CDR3 protein: CASSYAGTGFDEQYF. Here the CDR3 DNA reads TGTGCCAGCAGTTACGCGGGGACAGGGTTCGACGAGCAGTACTTC.